These 32 T cell receptor beta chains came from one sample sequenced in a study of blood T cell repertoires in COVID-19. Produced via immunoSEQ multiplex PCR; TCRdb's table is partial and in-frame only. This table holds fewer than 200,000 clones, roughly 78% found once. The specimen was peripheral blood. These receptors were taken from a man between 65 and 79 years old with active or convalescent COVID-19.

The J gene is TRBJ2-1, the V gene TRBV28; tentatively, D is TRBD1 (5 bases). CDR1 is MDHEN, CDR2 SYDVKM, per germline. The CDR3 has 11 residues. Deletions cut 5 bases from V and 9 bases from J, with 8 bases between. The CDR3 sequence is CASSADSEQFF. The CDR3 region has the DNA TGTGCCAGCAGTGCCGACAGTGAGCAGTTCTTC.

The sample holds a few counts of this clone. The CDR3 DNA follows: TGTGCCAGCAGCTTTGTACAGGGGAATAGGAATGAGCAGTTCTTC. This encodes CASSFVQGNRNEQFF. The chain employs TRBV7-2 and TRBJ2-1, with 7 nucleotides matching TRBD1. Germline values: CDR1 SGHTA, CDR2 FQGNSA. J lost 7 bases, V lost 3 bases, and 9 bases had no gene match. The CDR3 is 15 residues long.

This chain links TRBV5-1 with TRBJ1-5; D may be TRBD1 (5 bases). Germline V gene lookup returns CDR1 SGHRS and CDR2 YFSETQ. The V and J ends lost 4 bases and 5 bases respectively, with 13 bases between them. The CDR3 sequence is 14 residues long. CDR3 amino acids: CASSPRGGYQPQHF. The CDR3 region has the DNA TGCGCCAGCAGCCCACGGGGGGGGTATCAGCCCCAGCATTTT.

The chain recombines TRBV5-5 with TRBJ1-2; D remains ambiguous. From germline, CDR1 is SGHKS and CDR2 YYEKEE (reference sequence). The V and J ends lost 0 bases and 3 bases respectively, with 12 bases between them. CDR3 length: 15 residues. The CDR3 region has the DNA TGTGCCAGCAGCTTGGGCCGGGGATTCGACTATGGCTACACCTTC. Protein sequence: CASSLGRGFDYGYTF.

V usage is TRBV9 and J usage is TRBJ1-4, with 10 positions matching TRBD1. Germline V gives CDR1 SGDLS, CDR2 YYNGEE. The CDR3 consists of 15 residues. The V and J ends lost 3 bases and 7 bases, in that order; junction bases with no gene match: 6. Here the CDR3 reads CASSDRRTGGEKLFF. The DNA for the CDR3 is TGTGCCAGCAGCGATCGGCGGACAGGGGGTGAAAAACTGTTTTTT.

V and J are TRBV9 and TRBJ1-4; D is unresolved. CDR1 is SGDLS and CDR2 is YYNGEE in the germline V gene. Trimming removed 4 bases from V and 4 bases from J, with 14 bases in between. The CDR3 length is 15 residues. CDR3 in amino acids: CASSPVSRLNEKLFF. In DNA form, the CDR3 reads TGTGCCAGCAGCCCAGTTTCACGCCTTAATGAAAAACTGTTTTTT.

The V gene is TRBV4-3, the J gene TRBJ2-7; TRBD1 matches at 7 bases. The junction had 7 bases not matched to a gene; V was cut back by 2 bases and J by 3 bases. This CDR3 has 15 amino acids. Germline CDR1 is LGHNA and CDR2 is YSLEER. CDR3 DNA: TGCGCCAGCAGCCAATATAGACAGGGCAACTACGAGCAGTACTTC. It yields the protein CASSQYRQGNYEQYF.

This chain uses TRBV28 with TRBJ1-1, with 7 nucleotides matching TRBD1. V gave up 5 bases and J gave up 2 bases; unmatched junction bases: 8. The CDR3 loop spans 15 amino acids. Germline CDR1 and CDR2: MDHEN and SYDVKM. The DNA of the CDR3 is TGTGCCAGCAGTCCAGGAGACAGGGACAACACTGAAGCTTTCTTT. It specifies CASSPGDRDNTEAFF. The full variable domain, rest sourced from reference TRBV28 and TRBJ1-1, is DVKVTQSSRYLVKRTGEKVFLECVQDMDHENMFWYRQDPGLGLRLIYFSYDVKMKEKGDIPEGYSVSREKKERFSLILESASTNQTSMYLCASSPGDRDNTEAFFGQGTRLTVV.

Worth noting for this clone: At one of its ends the junction is not consistent with the germline gene, which may arise from a read error. V usage is TRBV7-9 and J usage is TRBJ2-1, with D uncertain. The germline gives CDR1 SEHNR, CDR2 FQNEAQ (reference sequence). The CDR3 totals 11 residues. The CDR3 loop reads CASSLALNQVF. The CDR3, as DNA: TGTGCCAGCAGCTTAGCGCTAAATCAGGTCTTC.

This chain links TRBV5-4 with TRBJ2-5; D is perhaps TRBD2 (6 bases). The CDR3 sequence is 13 residues long. Germline values: CDR1 SGHNT, CDR2 YYREEE (reference sequence). V shed 3 bases and J shed 4 bases, with 10 bases lying between them. DNA for the CDR3: TGTGCCAGCAGCTGGCGGGGCGGAGAGACCCAGTACTTC. The encoded protein is CASSWRGGETQYF.

The chain carries TRBV6-5 and TRBJ1-2; D not certain. The CDR3 totals 14 residues. V was pared by 0 bases and J by 2 bases, with 7 bases between. Per germline, CDR1 MNHEY and CDR2 SVGAGI. The CDR3 loop is CASSYSQENYGYTF. The CDR3 DNA reads as TGTGCCAGCAGTTACTCTCAGGAAAACTATGGCTACACCTTC.

This clone appeared a few times. V usage is TRBV29-1 and J usage is TRBJ2-3, with 7 bases identical to TRBD2. The CDR3 is 14 residues long. V gave up 7 bases and J gave up 7 bases; unmatched junction bases: 14. Germline V gene sequence: CDR1 SQVTM, CDR2 ANQGSEA. CDR3 nucleotides: TGCAGCGCTGGGGACTACGCCCATTGGAATACGCAGTATTTT. Encoded protein: CSAGDYAHWNTQYF.

The chain combines TRBV5-6 with TRBJ1-5; D not certain. Trimming stripped 1 base from V and 7 bases from J, with 6 bases between. The CDR3 is 12 amino acids. The germline CDR1 and CDR2 sequences are SGHDT and YYEEEE. In nucleotides, the CDR3 is TGTGCCAGCAGCTTGATGCGACAGCCCCAGCATTTT. This sequence encodes CASSLMRQPQHF.

The chain links TRBV12-3 or TRBV12-4 to TRBJ1-2, with 10 nucleotides matching TRBD1. The CDR3 has 13 residues. V shed 6 bases and J 8 bases; nucleotides not matched to a gene: 6. The CDR3 here is CASSLQTGGGYTF. CDR3 bases: TGTGCCAGCAGCTTACAGACAGGGGGCGGCTACACCTTC.

The rearrangement links TRBV30 to TRBJ2-3, with 7 bases identical to TRBD2. Germline V gene lookup returns CDR1 GTSNPN and CDR2 SVGIG (reference sequence). V gave up 2 bases and J gave up 9 bases; unmatched junction bases: 5. The CDR3 has 12 amino acids. In DNA form, the CDR3 reads TGTGCCTGGAGTTTCAGCGGGGAAACGCAGTATTTT. Translation: CAWSFSGETQYF. The variable domain in full, with the rest retrieved from reference TRBV30 and TRBJ2-3, is SQTIHQWPATLVQPVGSPLSLECTVEGTSNPNLYWYRQAAGRGLQLLFYSVGIGQISSEVPQNLSASRPQDRQFILSSKKLLLSDSGFYLCAWSFSGETQYFGPGTRLTVL.

CDR3 bases: TGCAGTGCTAGTGTAGCGGGGGCCTCTCAAGAGACCCAGTACTTC. Protein product: CSASVAGASQETQYF. The chain has TRBV20-1 and TRBJ2-5; 9 bases are shared with TRBD2. Germline-derived CDR1 and CDR2 are DFQATT and SNEGSKA (reference sequence). Trimming removed 3 bases from V and 2 bases from J; junction bases left unmatched: 7. The length of the CDR3 is 15 residues.

The rearrangement joins TRBV5-4 to TRBJ1-3; TRBD1 might be the D (5 bases). The V gene lost 0 bases and the J gene lost 2 bases, with 12 bases spanning the gap. The germline V gene has CDR1 SGHNT and CDR2 YYREEE (reference sequence). CDR3 length: 16 residues. CDR3: CASSLGTGGTGNTIYF. For the CDR3, the DNA is TGTGCCAGCAGCTTGGGAACAGGCGGCACTGGAAACACCATATATTTT.

The chain joins TRBV5-1 to TRBJ2-5, with D possibly TRBD1 on 5 matching bases. Trimming cost V 1 base and J 4 bases, with 14 bases left between them. In germline, CDR1 is SGHRS, CDR2 YFSETQ. The CDR3 length is 15 residues. The CDR3 is CASSLTGGKGETQYF. The CDR3 DNA reads TGCGCCAGCAGCTTGACAGGTGGTAAGGGAGAGACCCAGTACTTC.

The rearrangement uses TRBV2 and TRBJ1-5; TRBD1 matches 10 bases. This CDR3 has 18 amino acids. In germline, CDR1 is SNHLY, CDR2 FYNNEI. The V segment lost 7 bases and the J segment 0 bases; nucleotides outside the gene matches: 12. CDR3 sequence (DNA): TGTGCCAGCATGGAGGGACAGGGGAGGCCCTATAGCAATCAGCCCCAGCATTTT. Translated, it gives CASMEGQGRPYSNQPQHF.

The genes are TRBV19 and TRBJ2-7; possibly TRBD1 for D (6 bases). This CDR3 comprises 15 residues. The germline V gene encodes CDR1 LNHDA and CDR2 SQIVND (reference sequence). V was clipped by 6 bases and J by 0 bases, with 15 bases between them. The CDR3 coding sequence is TGTGCCAGTAGAAATTCCGGACAGCTCTCCTACGAGCAGTACTTC. Its protein product is CASRNSGQLSYEQYF. The full variable domain, its missing parts supplied by reference TRBV19 and TRBJ2-7, is DGGITQSPKYLFRKEGQNVTLSCEQNLNHDAMYWYRQDPGQGLRLIYYSQIVNDFQKGDIAEGYSVSREKKESFPLTVTSAQKNPTAFYLCASRNSGQLSYEQYFGPGTRLTVT.

The chain is built from TRBV12-3 or TRBV12-4 and TRBJ1-2; perhaps TRBD1 as D (6 bases). The CDR3 is 11 residues long. Trimming took off 2 bases at V and 13 bases at J, with 11 bases between the two ends. The CDR3 bases are TGTGCCAGCAGTTTAAACAGGGACACCACCTTC. Amino acid sequence: CASSLNRDTTF.

The genes are TRBV15 and TRBJ2-2; D is possibly TRBD1 (5 bases). CDR1 LNHNV and CDR2 YYDKDF come from the germline V gene (reference sequence). The germline V and J ends were trimmed by 0 bases and 6 bases, with 5 bases remaining between them. This CDR3 is 13 amino acids long. The CDR3 coding sequence is TGTGCCACCAGCAGAGAGACAGCCGGGGAGCTGTTTTTT. Its protein product is CATSRETAGELFF.

V usage is TRBV7-2 and J usage is TRBJ2-1; 8 nucleotides align to TRBD2. CDR1 and CDR2 from the germline V gene are SGHTA and FQGNSA. CDR3 length: 16 residues. V was pared by 2 bases and J by 7 bases, with 10 bases of the junction left unmatched. The CDR3 sequence is CASSLFARGGSNEQFF. Here the CDR3 DNA reads TGTGCCAGCAGCTTATTTGCCCGCGGGGGGAGTAATGAGCAGTTCTTC.

The chain links TRBV7-6 to TRBJ2-1; D perhaps matches TRBD2 (5 bases). The CDR3 contains 17 residues. V was clipped by 7 bases and J by 0 bases, with 19 bases between them. The germline V gene encodes CDR1 SGHVS and CDR2 FNYEAQ. The DNA of the CDR3 is TGTGCCAGCACACCCCGGGGTGGGCGAAGCTCCTACAATGAGCAGTTCTTC. It yields the protein CASTPRGGRSSYNEQFF. Together with reference TRBV7-6 and TRBJ2-1, the CDR3 gives the full variable domain: GAGVSQSPRYKVTKRGQDVALRCDPISGHVSLYWYRQALGQGPEFLTYFNYEAQQDKSGLPNDRFSAERPEGSISTLTIQRTEQRDSAMYRCASTPRGGRSSYNEQFFGPGTRLTVL.

This clone occurred a few times. This sequence joins TRBV6-5 and TRBJ1-1, with a possible D match to TRBD1 (6 bases). The CDR3 covers 12 residues. In germline, CDR1 is MNHEY, CDR2 SVGAGI. V gave up 6 bases and J gave up 4 bases, with 9 bases separating them. The CDR3 nucleotides are TGTGCCAGCAGACAGGGATTCACTGAAGCTTTCTTT. Amino acid sequence: CASRQGFTEAFF.

The rearrangement links TRBV7-8 to TRBJ2-7; D possibly corresponds to TRBD1 (6 bases). In germline, CDR1 is SGHVS, CDR2 FQNEAQ. Trimming took 2 bases from V and 6 from J, leaving 11 bases between them. The CDR3 is 13 amino acids. This chain's CDR3 is CASSLQDRREQYF. DNA for the CDR3: TGTGCCAGCAGCTTACAGGACAGACGCGAGCAGTACTTC.

The CDR3 sequence: CASRETADSGNTIYF. CDR3 in DNA: TGTGCCAGCAGGGAGACAGCAGACTCTGGAAACACCATATATTTT. The chain couples TRBV28 to TRBJ1-3; D might be TRBD1 (5 bases). This CDR3 spans 15 amino acids. V lost 6 bases and J 0 bases, leaving 12 bases between the germline ends. Germline V gene lookup returns CDR1 MDHEN and CDR2 SYDVKM.

This rearrangement joins TRBV2 to TRBJ2-3; 11 bases map to TRBD2. The CDR3 sequence is 15 residues long. J lost 4 bases, V lost 3 bases, and 3 bases had no gene match. Germline V gene data show CDR1 as SNHLY and CDR2 as FYNNEI. CDR3 region: CASSETSGASDTQYF. The CDR3 DNA sequence: TGTGCCAGCAGTGAGACTAGCGGGGCGTCAGATACGCAGTATTTT.

This clone has a handful of counts. This chain connects TRBV5-1 to TRBJ1-6, with a weak D call TRBD1 (6 bases). Trimming removed 3 bases at V and 13 bases at J, with 17 bases between. CDR1 and CDR2 (germline): SGHRS, YFSETQ. The CDR3 extends over 14 amino acids. Here the CDR3 DNA reads TGCGCCAGCAGCTCGTCCCAGGGGATGAGCCCCCTCCACTTT. It is translated as CASSSSQGMSPLHF. The full variable domain, rest sourced from reference TRBV5-1 and TRBJ1-6, is KAGVTQTPRYLIKTRGQQVTLSCSPISGHRSVSWYQQTPGQGLQFLFEYFSETQRNKGNFPGRFSGRQFSNSRSEMNVSTLELGDSALYLCASSSSQGMSPLHFGNGTRLTVT.

There are a few counts of this clone. V usage is TRBV21-1 and J usage is TRBJ1-1; the table's D gene call, TRBD1, was not cross checked with the DNA. TRBV21-1 is assigned pseudogene status. This CDR3 is built from 14 residues. This CDR3 reads CASSKTQESEQAFF. The CDR3 region has the DNA TGTGCCAGCAGCAAAACTCAGGAATCCGAACAAGCTTTCTTT.

The genes are TRBV6-1 and TRBJ2-5; TRBD2 aligns across 7 bases. CDR1 is MNHNS, CDR2 SASEGT, per germline. The trim removed 0 bases at V and 7 bases at J, leaving 8 bases unmatched. The CDR3 consists of 15 residues. The CDR3 DNA reads TGTGCCAGCAGTGAAGCTCGAAGCGGGGAGGGGACCCAGTACTTC. Its protein product is CASSEARSGEGTQYF.

The rearrangement joins TRBV7-9 to TRBJ1-4; 8 bases match TRBD1. The CDR3 sequence is 15 residues long. Per the germline V gene, CDR1 is SEHNR and CDR2 is FQNEAQ (reference sequence). The J segment lost 13 bases and the V segment lost 1 base, leaving 11 bases of the junction unmatched. The CDR3, as DNA: TGTGCCAGCAGCTTAGAGGACAGGGCCACGCGCGGACTGTTTTTT. The encoded protein is CASSLEDRATRGLFF. The whole variable domain, remainder taken from reference TRBV7-9 and TRBJ1-4, is DTGVSQNPRHKITKRGQNVTFRCDPISEHNRLYWYRQTLGQGPEFLTYFQNEAQLEKSRLLSDRFSAERPKGSFSTLEIQRTEQGDSAMYLCASSLEDRATRGLFFGSGTQLSVL.